A single sample gave rise to the 17 T cell receptor beta chains below, sequenced in a study of T cells in localized non-small cell lung cancer (TCRdb year 2020). Libraries were constructed by the immunoSEQ multiplex PCR assay. Entries here come from immuneACCESS through TCRdb and include only in-frame sequences with V and J called. Some clones fail to appear in such tables; in the studies checked, an unresolved V gene covers under half of the shortfall, and the cause of the remainder is unknown. Across this sample there are about 37,000 clones, with more than 85% seen only once. Together, the top ten hold about 10% of the sample. The source was peripheral blood mononuclear cells, collected before any cancer treatment. These receptors were obtained from a female donor older than 55 with stage II lung adenocarcinoma.

V is TRBV6-6 and J is TRBJ1-1; no firm D call. Germline CDR1 MNHNY, CDR2 SVGAGI (reference sequence). This CDR3 is built from 13 residues. V was clipped by 5 bases and J by 0 bases, with 7 bases between them. CDR3 sequence (DNA): TGTGCCAGCAGTCAAAACCTGAACACTGAAGCTTTCTTT. Amino acid sequence: CASSQNLNTEAFF.

This clone appeared a single time. The chain recombines TRBV9 with TRBJ2-4, with 11 positions matching TRBD2. From germline, CDR1 is SGDLS and CDR2 YYNGEE. There are 14 residues in the CDR3. The J segment lost 9 bases and the V segment lost 4 bases, leaving 6 bases of the junction unmatched. CDR3 loop: CASSPLAGGPIQYF. The CDR3 bases are TGTGCCAGCAGCCCCCTAGCGGGGGGACCCATTCAGTACTTC.

The J gene is TRBJ2-1, the V gene TRBV5-1; D is undetermined. The CDR3 spans 15 residues. Trimming took 2 bases from V and 0 from J, leaving 9 bases between them. CDR1 is SGHRS and CDR2 is YFSETQ in the germline V gene. CDR3 coding DNA: TGCGCCAGCAGCTTAGACGTTGGCTCCTACAATGAGCAGTTCTTC. It encodes CASSLDVGSYNEQFF.

The J gene is TRBJ1-1, the V gene TRBV10-3, with TRBD1 identical over 9 bases. After removal of 6 bases from V and 1 base from J, the junction contained 3 bases not matched to a gene. The CDR3 extends over 14 amino acids. Germline CDR1 ENHRY, CDR2 SYGVKD. The CDR3 DNA reads TGTGCCATCAGGTGGACAGGGGAGAACACTGAAGCTTTCTTT. It specifies CAIRWTGENTEAFF.

The chain employs TRBV7-2 and TRBJ2-7; TRBD1 matches at 7 bases. Trimming at V came to 1 base and at J to 3 bases, leaving 3 bases not matched to a gene. Germline V CDR1 and CDR2: SGHTA, FQGNSA. This CDR3 spans 14 amino acids. This CDR3 is CASSLEGAVYEQYF. The DNA of the CDR3 is TGTGCCAGCAGCTTAGAGGGGGCCGTCTACGAGCAGTACTTC.

This chain joins TRBV4-2 and TRBJ2-1, with a tentative D call TRBD1 (6 bases). The CDR3 covers 17 residues. V lost 0 bases and J 0 bases, leaving 12 bases between the germline ends. Germline V CDR1 and CDR2: LGHNA, YNFKEQ. The CDR3 DNA follows: TGTGCCAGCAGCCAAGAAAGACAGGTCCACTCCTACAATGAGCAGTTCTTC. Translated, it gives CASSQERQVHSYNEQFF.

The rearrangement uses TRBV5-4 and TRBJ2-1; 9 bases align to TRBD2. Germline V gene data show CDR1 as SGHNT and CDR2 as YYREEE (reference sequence). V shed 4 bases, J shed 5 bases, and the junction held 10 bases outside the gene matches. There are 16 residues in the CDR3. The CDR3 sequence: CASSLPSGRQNNEQFF. DNA for the CDR3: TGTGCCAGCAGCCTACCCAGCGGGAGGCAAAACAATGAGCAGTTCTTC.

The gene calls are TRBV2 and TRBJ2-2; 10 positions match TRBD2. The CDR3 covers 15 residues. Looked up from germline, CDR1 is SNHLY and CDR2 is FYNNEI. The V gene end was trimmed by 6 bases and the J gene end by 5 bases; junction bases not matched to a gene: 6. CDR3 residues: CASRRTSGSTGELFF. CDR3 DNA: TGTGCCAGCAGAAGGACTAGCGGTTCAACCGGGGAGCTGTTTTTT.

The CDR3, as DNA: TGTGCCAGCAGTTTTGGTGGACAGTCAAGAAACACCATATATTTT. It encodes CASSFGGQSRNTIYF. J is TRBJ1-3 and V is TRBV6-6, with D perhaps matching TRBD1 (6 bases). The ends were cut back, 4 bases at V and 5 bases at J, with 15 bases in the middle. The germline V gene encodes CDR1 MNHNY and CDR2 SVGAGI (reference sequence). This CDR3 comprises 15 residues.

This rearrangement joins TRBV4-1 to TRBJ1-4; no clear D gene. CDR1 MGHRA and CDR2 YSYEKL come from the germline V gene. The CDR3 covers 13 residues. V lost 8 bases and J 4 bases, leaving 11 bases between the germline ends. CDR3 bases: TGCGCCAGCCAAAAGGACCGTAATGAAAAACTGTTTTTT. This translates into CASQKDRNEKLFF.

This clone was detected once. This chain joins TRBV28 and TRBJ2-2; TRBD1 matches at 9 bases. This CDR3 spans 16 amino acids. Germline V gives CDR1 MDHEN, CDR2 SYDVKM. V lost 7 bases, J lost 4 bases, and 10 bases stayed unmatched. CDR3 bases: TGTGCCAGCACGATAGACAGGGGGTGGATCACCGGGGAGCTGTTTTTT. It translates to CASTIDRGWITGELFF.

This clone has just one count. The chain recombines TRBV6-5 with TRBJ2-1, with TRBD1 matching over 9 bases. Germline assignment: CDR1 MNHEY and CDR2 SVGAGI. The CDR3 loop spans 15 amino acids. V trimming: 0 bases; J trimming: 5 bases; junction bases outside the gene matches: 2. CDR3 protein: CASSYSGQGNNEQFF. In DNA, the CDR3 is TGTGCCAGCAGTTACTCCGGACAGGGGAACAATGAGCAGTTCTTC.

This chain links TRBV7-6 with TRBJ1-4; tentatively, D is TRBD1 (6 bases). V lost 3 bases and J 8 bases, leaving 16 bases between the germline ends. CDR3 length: 15 residues. The germline CDR1 and CDR2 sequences are SGHVS and FNYEAQ. The DNA of the CDR3 is TGTGCCAGCAGCTTTGGGACATTTCCAGGGGAAAAACTGTTTTTT. Protein sequence: CASSFGTFPGEKLFF.

CDR3 loop: CASSDGGGEFDTQYF. The CDR3 DNA is TGTGCCAGCAGTGACGGAGGGGGCGAGTTCGATACGCAGTATTTT. The chain has TRBV6-4 and TRBJ2-3, with D possibly matching TRBD1 (7 bases). Germline values: CDR1 MRHNA, CDR2 SNTAGT. V shed 2 bases and J shed 6 bases, with 15 bases lying between them. This CDR3 region has 15 residues.

This clone occurred once. The chain combines TRBV5-4 with TRBJ1-5; D not certain. This CDR3 spans 14 amino acids. From germline, CDR1 is SGHNT and CDR2 YYREEE (reference sequence). Trimming pared 1 base from V and 0 bases from J, leaving 5 bases between. CDR3 nucleotides: TGTGCCAGCAGCTTGACAGCTAGCAATCAGCCCCAGCATTTT. Translated, it gives CASSLTASNQPQHF.

This chain connects TRBV6-5 to TRBJ1-4, with D hard to call. The CDR3 consists of 13 residues. V was cut by 0 bases and J by 2 bases, with 1 base left in between. CDR1 MNHEY and CDR2 SVGAGI come from the germline V gene. The CDR3 DNA is TGTGCCAGCAGTTACTCGACTAATGAAAAACTGTTTTTT. As protein: CASSYSTNEKLFF.

The V gene is TRBV30, the J gene TRBJ2-5, with D unresolved. Germline V CDR1 and CDR2: GTSNPN, SVGIG (reference sequence). Trimming removed 4 bases from V and 5 bases from J, with 8 bases in between. This CDR3 has 11 residues. This chain's CDR3 is CAWTSGETQYF. DNA for the CDR3: TGTGCCTGGACTTCTGGGGAGACCCAGTACTTC.